This record covers a single T cell receptor beta chain. Its antigen remains undetermined. No much larger clonotype is one base removed from it; base qualities were not supplied. Trimming costs V 1 base and J 0 bases, and their ends lie 7 bases apart. The CDR3 has 15 amino acids, counting the end cysteine and phenylalanine. The entry retains the CDR3 DNA only, 45 bases that are in frame from base 1. For CDR1 and CDR2, the germline V gene lists SGHAT and FQNNGV. The data were obtained in a study of T cell responses to AZD1222 COVID-19 vaccine (dated by TCRdb to the early 2020s). Notes on the research overall: TCR sequencing covered 233 trial participants: 207 given two doses of AZD1222 and around 26 given two doses of MenACWY control vaccine. Trial participants were enrolled by age into 18-55, 56-69 and 70-plus year subgroups, with roughly 150, 30 and 60 TCR-sequenced participants respectively. The study at large found these results: The 56-69-year group was small, and its depth increase did not reach significance, likely because of low power. Conclusions about previously exposed vaccinees are limited, since just five or six AZD1222 recipients were seropositive for SARS-CoV-2 at baseline. A significant rise in spike-specific TCR breadth and depth was observed after two AZD1222 doses relative to day 0 and relative to MenACWY recipients. Vaccine-associated CD4 TCRs spanned the whole spike protein, with dominant responses in regions 160-218 and 743-854. Most participants were white British and females outnumbered males, and the authors suggested that clonal diversity may have been underestimated. Reportedly, almost half of the unique spike-specific TCRs recognized epitopes lying outside the regions that are mutated in the B.1.351 and B.1.1.7 variants. Because no samples from the day 14 peak response were available, repertoires could be characterized only after the peak T cell response.

The label giving this sample's time point can be read as: about 28 days (+/-7) after the second vaccine dose. AZD1222 recipients with second doses at about 4 weeks or about 12 weeks were pooled, because spike-specific TCR depth and breadth did not differ between schedules. Vaccinee samples were obtained from the UK trials COV001 and COV002, which included a single-blind randomized controlled phase 2/3 trial of AZD1222 (ChAdOx1 nCoV-19) in healthy adults. For TCRbeta chain sequencing, PBMC samples from trial participants were taken at day 0 and at day 28 after the second dose. The CDR3 regions of human TCRbeta chains were analyzed by immunosequencing. The original pipeline was this. Repertoire TCRs were matched against a reference library of SARS-CoV-2-specific TCRs generated with the MIRA antigen-specificity platform. Breadth was defined as the fraction of unique TCRs that were SARS-CoV-2-associated. Depth was defined as the fraction of total T cells that were SARS-CoV-2-associated. Each spike-specific TCR was assigned to its reactive spike region and to a CD4 or CD8 class using the MIRA data. Log10-transformed breadth and depth values were compared by one-way ANOVA with Sidak's multiple comparisons tests. TCRdb mirrors the immuneACCESS table, restricted to in-frame sequences. Some clones are absent from its copies; in checked studies, under half trace to an unresolved V gene, and the reason for the others is unknown. The D gene and trimming were derived from the DNA, and the V and J assignments and clone size from that table. For this sample there are 90,000 to 150,000 clones; around 90% appear just once. Jointly, the top ten make up less than 4% of the sample.

This sequence originates from an adult who received the AZD1222 COVID-19 vaccine. The chain uses TRBV11-2 and TRBJ2-1; TRBD2 is a possible D gene, resting on 5 matching bases. The material was peripheral blood, obtained 28 days after the second AZD1222 dose. Here the CDR3 is given as CASSLGESSYNEQFF. Here is the DNA: TGTGCCAGCAGCTTAGGGGAGAGCTCCTACAATGAGCAGTTCTTC.